This TCR beta chain is from a study of regulatory T cells in long-lasting Graves disease. Germline V gene data show CDR1 as LGHDT and CDR2 as YNNKEL (reference sequence). Trimming took off 2 bases at V and 16 bases at J, with 14 bases between the two ends. The CDR3 contains 12 residues. Arm-PCR of CDR3 regions with iRepertoire HTBI primers generated TCR beta libraries. One entry per CDR3 protein results from TCRdb running MiXCR on the multiplex PCR reads. The repertoire includes about 560,000 distinct CDR3 sequences, 15% to 20% of them detected once, and approximately 12% sits in the top ten. The sample's time point: newly diagnosed GD, antithyroid drugs for less than 3 months. From RNA extracted from PBMCs, the TCR library was made. A volume of approximately 8.4 milliliters of peripheral blood was collected in EDTA tubes. The data also belong to a second study, concerning T cells in Graves' hyperthyroidism and ophthalmopathy.

The sequence derives from a man aged 18 to 29 with Graves disease. This chain links TRBV3-1 with TRBJ1-4; D gene unclear. Sequences were derived from peripheral blood mononuclear cells (PBMCs), sampled at new diagnosis, from a patient treated with antithyroid drugs. The CDR3 DNA is TGTGCCAGCAGCCAACTCGAGTGGGAAAGGTTTTTT. Translated, it gives CASSQLEWERFF.